This is a list of T cell receptor beta chains from one sample in a study of beta chain features in type 1 diabetes. TCRdb's copy holds only in-frame clones and misses some; the assay was immunoSEQ multiplex PCR. This table holds some 150,000 clones, approximately 10% found once. Sample: central memory CD4+ T cells from blood. The receptors were gathered from a man younger than 35 in good health. Each CDR3 is given with its conserved first and last residue. D genes are given only for firm matches. For some rows the clone size is stated as once, few or many, or as a class when expanded; others skip it.

V gene,clone size,J gene,D gene,CDR3 DNA,CDR3 protein
TRBV7-3,few,TRBJ2-1,NA,TGTGCCAGCAGCTCCCATGGGGCTGGGGACAATGAGCAGTTCTTC,CASSSHGAGDNEQFF
TRBV9,NA,TRBJ2-3,TRBD2,TGTGCCAGCAGCGTAGGGGCTAGCGGGGTGGGCACAGATACGCAGTATTTT,CASSVGASGVGTDTQYF
TRBV11-3,few,TRBJ2-7,NA,TGTGCCAGCAGCAGGGGTCCCTCCGTTCCCGAGCAGTACTTC,CASSRGPSVPEQYF
TRBV4-3,NA,TRBJ2-1,NA,TGCGCCAGCAGCGCTACAGGCCAGCTATTACACAATGAGCAGTTCTTC,CASSATGQLLHNEQFF
TRBV4-2,many,TRBJ2-5,NA,TGTGCCAGCAGCCCCGGACTGACGAACTACCAAGAGACCCAGTACTTC,CASSPGLTNYQETQYF
TRBV7-2,NA,TRBJ2-3,NA,TGTGCCAGCAGCTTACAGGGCACAGATACGCAGTATTTT,CASSLQGTDTQYF
TRBV30,many,TRBJ2-5,NA,TGTGCCTGGAGCGAAAATACAGGGGAGACCCAGTACTTC,CAWSENTGETQYF
TRBV9,NA,TRBJ1-1,NA,TGTGCCAGCACCTTAACGGGAAACAGGGAAGGCACTGAAGCTTTCTTT,CASTLTGNREGTEAFF
TRBV11-2,NA,TRBJ1-5,NA,TGTGCCAGCAGCTTAGTGATCGATCAGCCCCAGCATTTT,CASSLVIDQPQHF
TRBV5-4,many,TRBJ2-7,TRBD1,TGTGCCAGCAGCTTGTCTGCGACAGGGGCCTACGAGCAGTACTTC,CASSLSATGAYEQYF
TRBV29-1,NA,TRBJ2-5,NA,TGCAGCGTAGCGGGACAGCTACAAGAGACCCAGTACTTC,CSVAGQLQETQYF
TRBV14,few,TRBJ2-4,NA,TGTGCCAGCAGCACATTCGGCCCGGGCCTAGCCAAAAACATTCAGTACTTC,CASSTFGPGLAKNIQYF
TRBV7-2,few,TRBJ1-2,NA,TGTGCCAGCAGCTTAAACAGTCTCTATGGCTACACCTTC,CASSLNSLYGYTF
TRBV29-1,few,TRBJ2-3,NA,TGCAGCGTTGGGTGGCCGCGGGCAGATACGCAGTATTTT,CSVGWPRADTQYF
TRBV7-3,NA,TRBJ2-5,TRBD1,TGTGCCAGCAGCAGTTGGACAGGGGGATTTCAACAGACCCAGTACTTC,CASSSWTGGFQQTQYF
TRBV10-3,NA,TRBJ2-3,NA,TGTGCCATCAGTGAGTCGCGCGGGGTGAAAGATACGCAGTATTTT,CAISESRGVKDTQYF
TRBV29-1,NA,TRBJ1-5,TRBD1,TGCAGCGTTGAAGCCCGACAGGGAGTCTACCAGCCCCAGCATTTT,CSVEARQGVYQPQHF
TRBV11-2,few,TRBJ2-5,NA,TGTGCCAGCAGCTACGGGTTCCAAGAGACCCAGTACTTC,CASSYGFQETQYF
TRBV11-2,few,TRBJ2-1,NA,TGTGCCAGCAGCTTAGCTCTCATTGGCCATGAGCAGTTCTTC,CASSLALIGHEQFF
TRBV29-1,NA,TRBJ1-1,NA,TGCAGCGTGGGACATACTAACACTGAAGCTTTCTTT,CSVGHTNTEAFF
TRBV7-2,few,TRBJ2-2,NA,TGTGCCAGCAGCTTGGGCAGGGTTGGCGCCGGGGAGCTGTTTTTT,CASSLGRVGAGELFF
TRBV2,few,TRBJ2-5,NA,TGTGCCAGCAGTGAACGGCAGGGTCAAGAGACCCAGTACTTC,CASSERQGQETQYF
TRBV9,NA,TRBJ1-2,NA,TGTGCCAGCAGCACCCGCGGCTATGGCTACACCTTC,CASSTRGYGYTF
TRBV13,many,TRBJ1-4,NA,TGTGCCAGCAGCTTCGGGAGGGAAAAACTGTTTTTT,CASSFGREKLFF
TRBV9,few,TRBJ2-7,TRBD2,TGTGCCAGCAGCGTAGGCGGGGGGCCCACCTACGAGCAGTACTTC,CASSVGGGPTYEQYF
TRBV2,few,TRBJ1-2,NA,TGTGCCAGCAGTCCCCACAGGGATGCCTATGGCTACACCTTC,CASSPHRDAYGYTF
TRBV7-2,NA,TRBJ2-1,TRBD2,TGTGCCAGCAGCTTTGGGGGAGGGGATGAGCAGTTCTTC,CASSFGGGDEQFF
TRBV4-2,NA,TRBJ2-3,TRBD1,TGTGCCAGCAGCCTCCGGGGACAGGGCTTGACAGATACGCAGTATTTT,CASSLRGQGLTDTQYF
TRBV30,NA,TRBJ1-2,NA,TGTGCCTGGAGTTCCACAGAGAATTGGAGACGGCGGGTAGATGGCTACACCTTC,CAWSSTENWRRRVDGYTF
TRBV27,NA,TRBJ1-2,NA,TGTGCCAGCAGTAGACAGTACGGCTATGGCTACACCTTC,CASSRQYGYGYTF
TRBV28,NA,TRBJ2-2,NA,TGTGCCAGCAGTTTGTACAACAGGGCTTCCGGGGAGCTGTTTTTT,CASSLYNRASGELFF
TRBV4-1,few,TRBJ2-3,NA,TGCGCCAGCAGCCAACCACCAGGGTTGGTGAGCACAGATACGCAGTATTTT,CASSQPPGLVSTDTQYF
TRBV4-2,NA,TRBJ2-3,TRBD2,TGTGCCAGCAGCCAAGAACTAGCGGGCGCAGATACGCAGTATTTT,CASSQELAGADTQYF
TRBV18,few,TRBJ1-2,TRBD1,TGTGCCAGCTCAGCGACAGGGGATGGCTACACCTTC,CASSATGDGYTF
TRBV7-9,few,TRBJ2-1,NA,TGTGCCAGCAGCTCCCAGGGGGCAGGGAGGGCCTACAATGAGCAGTTCTTC,CASSSQGAGRAYNEQFF
TRBV19,few,TRBJ2-3,NA,TGTGCCAGTAGTATGCAGTCGGATACGCAGTATTTT,CASSMQSDTQYF
TRBV15,NA,TRBJ1-5,NA,TGTGCCACCAGCAAATTTGGACAGAGCAATCAGCCCCAGCATTTT,CATSKFGQSNQPQHF
TRBV5-4,NA,TRBJ1-6,TRBD1,TGTGCCAGCAGCCAAGGTCAGGGGGATTCACCCCTCCACTTT,CASSQGQGDSPLHF
TRBV7-9,many,TRBJ2-5,TRBD2,TGTGCCAGCGGGGCCGTGACTAGCGGGAGTAGATGGCTTGAGTACTTC,CASGAVTSGSRWLEYF
TRBV18,few,TRBJ2-7,TRBD1,TGTGCCACCCTTACTGACAGGGGAGGCGAGCAGTACTTC,CATLTDRGGEQYF
TRBV11-3,few,TRBJ2-2,NA,TGTGCCAGCAGCAGCAGTCGTCCCCCGGACACCGGGGAGCTGTTTTTT,CASSSSRPPDTGELFF
TRBV7-2,few,TRBJ1-2,NA,TGTGCCAGCAGCTTAGACAGGGTCGGCGGCTACACCTTC,CASSLDRVGGYTF
TRBV29-1,NA,TRBJ1-1,NA,TGCAGCGTTGAAGACCTGACAGCACAGAAAGCTTTCTTT,CSVEDLTAQKAFF
TRBV5-5,many,TRBJ2-3,NA,TGTGCCAGCAGCCGACCAGGCACAGATACGCAGTATTTT,CASSRPGTDTQYF
TRBV7-2,NA,TRBJ2-3,NA,TGTGCCAGCAGCTTAATGGGGAGCCCTAGCACAGATACGCAGTATTTT,CASSLMGSPSTDTQYF
TRBV29-1,NA,TRBJ2-1,NA,TGCAGCACCTCCCAGAGAAATGAGCAGTTCTTC,CSTSQRNEQFF
TRBV25-1,NA,TRBJ2-7,TRBD1,TGTGCCAGCGGTGAAAGGACAGGGTCCGAGCAGTACTTC,CASGERTGSEQYF
TRBV13,NA,TRBJ2-7,NA,TGTGCCAGCAGCTCCCTCCCGGGGGAGCAGTACTTC,CASSSLPGEQYF
TRBV30,few,TRBJ1-5,NA,TGTGCCTGGAGTGTACCCTACAAGACTCAGCCCCAGCATTTT,CAWSVPYKTQPQHF